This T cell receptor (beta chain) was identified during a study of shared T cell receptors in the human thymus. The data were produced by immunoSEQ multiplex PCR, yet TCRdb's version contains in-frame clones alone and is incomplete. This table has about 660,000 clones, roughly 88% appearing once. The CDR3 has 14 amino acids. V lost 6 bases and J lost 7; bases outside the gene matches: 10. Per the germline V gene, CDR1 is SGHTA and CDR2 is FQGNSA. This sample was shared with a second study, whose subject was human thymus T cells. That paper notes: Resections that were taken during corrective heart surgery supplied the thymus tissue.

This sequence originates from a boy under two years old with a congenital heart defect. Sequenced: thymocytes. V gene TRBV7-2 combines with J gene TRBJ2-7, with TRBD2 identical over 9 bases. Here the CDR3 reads CASRWWAGGNEQYF. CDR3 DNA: TGTGCCAGCAGATGGTGGGCGGGAGGGAATGAGCAGTACTTC. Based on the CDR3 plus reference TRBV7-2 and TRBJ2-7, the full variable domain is GAGVSQSPSNKVTEKGKDVELRCDPISGHTALYWYRQSLGQGLEFLIYFQGNSAPDKSGLPSDRFSAERTGGSVSTLTIQRTQQEDSAVYLCASRWWAGGNEQYFGPGTRLTVT.